This T cell receptor (beta chain) emerged from a study of vaccination effects on CD4 cells after COVID-19. Findings and caveats of the study: Only 1 of 255 vaccine-induced clones from healthy vaccinees cross-reacted with common cold coronaviruses. No early post-infection timepoints were available in the study, which also included few convalescent patients. In the late period after vaccination, infection- and vaccine-induced clones contracted markedly.

Produced via immunoSEQ multiplex PCR; TCRdb's table is partial and in-frame only. The sample yields around 49,000 clones, 60% to 75% seen once. CD4+ T cells were isolated after less than 13 days of culture. Two doses of either BNT162b2 or mRNA-1273 were given to each participant. For this clone: Its antigen is not known.

The CDR3 runs to 14 residues. Per the germline V gene, CDR1 is MNHNY and CDR2 is SVGAGI (reference sequence). Losses at the gene ends were 7 bases for V and 2 bases for J; bases not matched to a gene: 4. J is TRBJ2-2 and V is TRBV6-6; 7 nucleotides line up with TRBD2. Here the sequenced sample was CD4+ T cells from PBMCs cultured without peptide, taken after COVID-19 vaccination. The sequence was collected from a human donor who received a COVID-19 vaccine. The CDR3 DNA reads TGTGCCAGCAAGGGACTACTTAACACCGGGGAGCTGTTTTTT. It translates to CASKGLLNTGELFF.